Each of the 32 T cell receptor beta chains below was sequenced from the same sample in a study of identifying expanded T cells in peripheral blood. The protocol was immunoSEQ multiplex PCR, while the TCRdb copy is restricted to in-frame clones and leaves out a portion. This sample has 45,000 to 65,000 clones, with approximately 79% found just once. Sequencing was performed on blood. The receptor set was obtained from a person between 18 and 75 years old in good health.

V is TRBV28 and J is TRBJ1-2; no clear D. V was cut by 8 bases and J by 4 bases, with 20 bases left in between. The germline CDR1 and CDR2 sequences are MDHEN and SYDVKM. This CDR3 comprises 15 residues. DNA of the CDR3: TGTGCCAGCTCTCTACGTCCCGGGCCTCCCTATGGCTACACCTTC. Amino acid sequence: CASSLRPGPPYGYTF.

The table lists this clone with a few counts. The rearrangement joins TRBV19 to TRBJ2-7; no definite D call. Looked up from germline, CDR1 is LNHDA and CDR2 is SQIVND (reference sequence). V shed 8 bases and J shed 3 bases, with 8 bases lying between them. This CDR3 contains 11 residues. In DNA, the CDR3 is TGTGCCAGTGGGATACACTACGAGCAGTACTTC. It is translated as CASGIHYEQYF. The full variable domain, in which reference TRBV19 and TRBJ2-7 provide the parts outside the CDR3, is DGGITQSPKYLFRKEGQNVTLSCEQNLNHDAMYWYRQDPGQGLRLIYYSQIVNDFQKGDIAEGYSVSREKKESFPLTVTSAQKNPTAFYLCASGIHYEQYFGPGTRLTVT.

The chain is built from TRBV6-5 and TRBJ2-7; 12 nucleotides match TRBD2. CDR1 and CDR2 (germline): MNHEY, SVGAGI. The CDR3 extends over 14 amino acids. Trimming took 5 bases from V and 6 from J; bases not matched to a gene: 5. The DNA for the CDR3 is TGTGCCAGCAGTCACACTAGCGGGAGGACCGAGCAGTACTTC. It specifies CASSHTSGRTEQYF.

The CDR3 DNA is TGTGCCAGCAGCGGCGAAGCTCAGGGTAACTATGGCTACACCTTC. Residues: CASSGEAQGNYGYTF. The rearrangement joins TRBV5-5 to TRBJ1-2; D is perhaps TRBD1 (5 bases). The germline gives CDR1 SGHKS, CDR2 YYEKEE (reference sequence). The germline V and J ends were trimmed by 4 bases and 1 base, with 14 bases remaining between them. The CDR3 spans 15 residues.

The chain recombines TRBV10-3 with TRBJ2-2, with 9 bases matching TRBD1. Germline V gene lookup returns CDR1 ENHRY and CDR2 SYGVKD. The ends lost 3 bases at V and 6 bases at J; junction bases unmatched: 8. This CDR3 has 16 residues. The CDR3 sequence is CAISEVGQGSSGELFF. In nucleotides, the CDR3 is TGTGCCATCAGTGAAGTGGGACAGGGAAGCTCCGGGGAGCTGTTTTTT.

This clone was counted only a few times. The chain carries TRBV19 and TRBJ1-5, with TRBD1 identical over 7 bases. Germline trimming cut 7 bases from V and 6 bases from J; bases unmatched to any gene: 6. Germline V gives CDR1 LNHDA, CDR2 SQIVND (reference sequence). The CDR3 loop spans 13 amino acids. The CDR3 DNA reads as TGTGCCAGTACAGACAGGGAGACTCAGCCCCAGCATTTT. This gives the protein CASTDRETQPQHF. Filled out from reference TRBV19 and TRBJ1-5, the complete variable domain reads DGGITQSPKYLFRKEGQNVTLSCEQNLNHDAMYWYRQDPGQGLRLIYYSQIVNDFQKGDIAEGYSVSREKKESFPLTVTSAQKNPTAFYLCASTDRETQPQHFGDGTRLSIL.

This chain connects TRBV7-8 to TRBJ2-2; D uncertain. Trimming cost V 7 bases and J 0 bases, with 9 bases left between them. CDR1 and CDR2 (germline): SGHVS, FQNEAQ. CDR3 size: 14 residues. The CDR3 loop reads CASMDAPNTGELFF. DNA of the CDR3: TGTGCCAGCATGGATGCCCCGAACACCGGGGAGCTGTTTTTT.

This clone came up once. The gene calls are TRBV7-8 and TRBJ2-3; TRBD2 aligns across 8 bases. The V and J ends lost 6 bases and 1 base, in that order; junction bases with no gene match: 12. Germline V gene sequence: CDR1 SGHVS, CDR2 FQNEAQ. This CDR3 is 17 amino acids long. This CDR3 is CASRTTPGLGRTDTQYF. CDR3 coding DNA: TGTGCCAGCAGAACTACCCCGGGACTAGGCCGCACAGATACGCAGTATTTT.

V is TRBV2 and J is TRBJ2-5; 15 bases align to TRBD2. CDR1 and CDR2 (germline): SNHLY, FYNNEI. V gave up 0 bases and J gave up 4 bases; unmatched junction bases: 3. This CDR3 comprises 17 residues. The chain's CDR3 is CASSEAPGLAGGETQYF. The CDR3 nucleotides read TGTGCCAGCAGTGAAGCCCCGGGACTAGCGGGAGGAGAGACCCAGTACTTC.

The chain employs TRBV6-6 and TRBJ1-1, with D unresolved. CDR1 MNHNY and CDR2 SVGAGI come from the germline V gene (reference sequence). V gave up 4 bases and J gave up 6 bases, with 12 bases separating them. This CDR3 comprises 13 residues. CDR3 bases: TGTGCCAGCAGTTCCCTCATTCTAGCTGAAGCTTTCTTT. It is translated as CASSSLILAEAFF.

The V and J genes are TRBV6-6 and TRBJ1-2, with no clear D. Germline V gene data show CDR1 as MNHNY and CDR2 as SVGAGI (reference sequence). The CDR3 is made up of 13 amino acids. The V gene lost 5 bases and the J gene lost 2 bases, with 9 bases spanning the gap. The CDR3 reads CASSPGVNYGYTF. In DNA form, the CDR3 reads TGTGCCAGCAGTCCCGGGGTAAACTATGGCTACACCTTC.

The chain joins TRBV14 to TRBJ2-5; tentatively, D is TRBD1 or TRBD2 (5 bases each). Germline CDR1 and CDR2: SGHDN and FVKESK. V was trimmed by 2 bases and J by 2 bases, leaving 18 bases between them. The CDR3 consists of 17 residues. The CDR3 coding sequence is TGTGCCAGCAGCCAACCTGTCGGGACGTTGGTTCAAGAGACCCAGTACTTC. Translating it yields CASSQPVGTLVQETQYF.

V usage is TRBV5-8 and J usage is TRBJ1-5; D uncertain. The CDR3 is 12 amino acids. Per germline, CDR1 SGHTS and CDR2 YDEGEE. V lost 2 bases and J 6 bases, leaving 6 bases between the germline ends. CDR3 residues: CASSFLAQPQHF. For the CDR3, the DNA is TGTGCCAGCAGCTTTTTGGCTCAGCCCCAGCATTTT.

The chain joins TRBV6-5 to TRBJ1-5; perhaps TRBD1 as D (6 bases). The CDR3 loop spans 14 amino acids. V was shortened by 5 bases and J by 4 bases, with 12 bases between the two germline ends. Germline CDR1 MNHEY, CDR2 SVGAGI. The CDR3 nucleotides are TGTGCCAGCAGTCCCACAGGGTCAAATCAGCCCCAGCATTTT. Protein sequence: CASSPTGSNQPQHF.

The J gene is TRBJ2-3, the V gene TRBV29-1; 7 bases fit TRBD2. The CDR3 length is 13 residues. J gave up 6 bases and V 8 bases, and 11 bases lay outside the gene matches. The V gene's germline CDR1 is SQVTM and CDR2 ANQGSEA. CDR3 sequence (DNA): TGCAGCCAGTGGGAGGGCGCCGGGGATACGCAGTATTTT. This codes for CSQWEGAGDTQYF.

The chain has TRBV9 and TRBJ2-5; maybe TRBD2 (5 bases). Germline CDR1 reads SGDLS; CDR2 reads YYNGEE. The CDR3 runs 14 residues. Trimming took off 1 base at V and 4 bases at J, with 11 bases between the two ends. The CDR3 DNA reads TGTGCCAGCAGCGTAACGGGATACCCAGAGACCCAGTACTTC. Its translation is CASSVTGYPETQYF. The full variable domain, its missing parts supplied by reference TRBV9 and TRBJ2-5, is DSGVTQTPKHLITATGQRVTLRCSPRSGDLSVYWYQQSLDQGLQFLIQYYNGEERAKGNILERFSAQQFPDLHSELNLSSLELGDSALYFCASSVTGYPETQYFGPGTRLLVL.

This clone has a count of ten or more. The chain recombines TRBV2 with TRBJ2-6; D is unresolved. The CDR3 length is 16 residues. Germline CDR1 is SNHLY and CDR2 is FYNNEI. Trimming removed 7 bases from V and 0 bases from J, with 13 bases in between. In DNA, the CDR3 is TGTGCCAGCACTTTCGACGGTCGCTCTGGGGCCAACGTCCTGACTTTC. This sequence encodes CASTFDGRSGANVLTF.

This chain links TRBV11-2 with TRBJ2-1; D gene unclear. Germline V CDR1 and CDR2: SGHAT, FQNNGV. The CDR3 length is 15 residues. Trimming cost V 5 bases and J 0 bases, with 11 bases left between them. The CDR3 loop reads CASSIHTSSYNEQFF. CDR3 DNA: TGTGCCAGCAGCATACACACGAGCTCCTACAATGAGCAGTTCTTC.

The J gene is TRBJ2-7, the V gene TRBV19; D might be TRBD1 (6 bases). The CDR3 length is 12 residues. Trimming took 8 bases from V and 1 from J, leaving 9 bases between them. In germline, CDR1 is LNHDA, CDR2 SQIVND (reference sequence). CDR3 sequence reads: CASHGQSYEQYF. In nucleotides, the CDR3 is TGTGCCAGTCATGGACAGTCCTACGAGCAGTACTTC.

A single count supports this clone. The chain employs TRBV11-2 and TRBJ2-7; possibly TRBD1 or TRBD2 for D (5 bases each). Between the trimmed V and J ends, which lost 4 bases and 1 base, there was a span of 14 bases. This CDR3 is 15 amino acids long. Germline-derived CDR1 and CDR2 are SGHAT and FQNNGV. The CDR3 here is CASSSGRDASYEQYV. CDR3 bases: TGTGCCAGCAGCTCAGGCCGGGACGCGTCCTACGAGCAGTACGTC.

V is TRBV18 and J is TRBJ2-5, with D perhaps TRBD1 (5 bases). This CDR3 region has 13 residues. With 2 bases removed from V and 2 bases from J, the gap between germline ends came to 6 bases. The germline V gene encodes CDR1 KGHSH and CDR2 LQKENI. The CDR3 DNA is TGTGCCAGCTCACCAGACAGTCAAGAGACCCAGTACTTC. Residues: CASSPDSQETQYF.

J is TRBJ1-5 and V is TRBV2; the match to TRBD1 covers 7 bases. Per the germline V gene, CDR1 is SNHLY and CDR2 is FYNNEI. CDR3 length: 14 amino acids. The trim removed 7 bases at V and 2 bases at J, leaving 5 bases unmatched. CDR3 residues: CASTQGGGNQPQHF. The CDR3 DNA reads TGTGCCAGCACCCAGGGGGGCGGCAATCAGCCCCAGCATTTT. The whole variable domain, remainder taken from reference TRBV2 and TRBJ1-5, is EPEVTQTPSHQVTQMGQEVILRCVPISNHLYFYWYRQILGQKVEFLVSFYNNEISEKSEIFDDQFSVERPDGSNFTLKIRSTKLEDSAMYFCASTQGGGNQPQHFGDGTRLSIL.

As to this clone: Different DNA sequences within this sample yield the same CDR3. The genes are TRBV5-1 and TRBJ1-3; perhaps TRBD1 as D (6 bases). There are 15 residues in the CDR3. Trimming removed 0 bases from V and 0 bases from J, with 7 bases in between. CDR1 is SGHRS, CDR2 YFSETQ, per germline. The CDR3 coding sequence is TGCGCCAGCAGCTTGGGGACAGTCTCTGGAAACACCATATATTTT. Its protein is CASSLGTVSGNTIYF.

V gene TRBV10-2 combines with J gene TRBJ2-7; no firm D call. In germline, CDR1 is WSHSY, CDR2 SAAADI. V gave up 3 bases and J gave up 2 bases, with 5 bases separating them. The CDR3 covers 12 residues. The CDR3 spells CASSDRPYEQYV. CDR3 bases: TGCGCCAGCAGTGACAGGCCCTACGAGCAGTACGTC.

The V call is TRBV2, the J call TRBJ1-1; weak D call: TRBD1 (5 bases). This CDR3 has 14 amino acids. Trimming took 3 bases from V and 5 from J, leaving 13 bases between them. Germline V gives CDR1 SNHLY, CDR2 FYNNEI. The CDR3, as DNA: TGTGCCAGCAGTGATTCGGGGGAAGTAACTGAAGCTTTCTTT. Translating it yields CASSDSGEVTEAFF.

The chain employs TRBV7-2 and TRBJ2-5, with D perhaps TRBD1 or TRBD2 (5 bases each). The V gene's germline CDR1 is SGHTA and CDR2 FQGNSA. V was pared by 3 bases and J by 2 bases, with 13 bases between. This CDR3 has 15 residues. This CDR3 is CASSFFPGLQETQYF. DNA for the CDR3: TGTGCCAGCAGCTTTTTTCCGGGGCTGCAAGAGACCCAGTACTTC.

This clone was observed once. The chain uses TRBV6-5 and TRBJ2-7; 11 positions match TRBD2. Looked up from germline, CDR1 is MNHEY and CDR2 is SVGAGI. V lost 5 bases, J lost 4 bases, and 7 bases stayed unmatched. The CDR3 sequence is 15 residues long. The CDR3 nucleotides read TGTGCCAGCAGTCACGGGACTAGCGGACCTTACGAGCAGTACTTC. As protein: CASSHGTSGPYEQYF.

The CDR3 sequence is CASSLQGVQAGGEETQYF. Written as DNA, the CDR3 is TGTGCCAGCAGCCTACAGGGGGTTCAGGCAGGGGGCGAAGAGACCCAGTACTTC. The chain has TRBV4-2 and TRBJ2-5; 8 bases agree with TRBD1. Germline V gene sequence: CDR1 LGHNA, CDR2 YNFKEQ. The CDR3 runs 18 residues. Trimming removed 4 bases from V and 3 bases from J; junction bases left unmatched: 16.

The gene calls are TRBV10-3 and TRBJ1-6; no clear D. Germline assignment: CDR1 ENHRY and CDR2 SYGVKD. Trimming took off 6 bases at V and 7 bases at J, with 13 bases between the two ends. The CDR3 contains 14 residues. The CDR3: CAISDGYVNSPLHF. Here the CDR3 DNA reads TGTGCCATCAGCGACGGATACGTAAATTCACCCCTCCACTTT.

This clone has just one count. The chain joins TRBV6-5 to TRBJ1-1; D remains unclear. The germline V gene encodes CDR1 MNHEY and CDR2 SVGAGI. The CDR3 has 11 residues. Trimming took off 8 bases at V and 1 base at J, with 5 bases between the two ends. The CDR3 here is CASGGNTEAFF. The CDR3 DNA reads TGTGCCAGCGGCGGGAACACTGAAGCTTTCTTT.

This clone turned up a few times. This chain connects TRBV5-5 to TRBJ1-2; D remains unclear. The V gene lost 3 bases and the J gene lost 5 bases, with 11 bases spanning the gap. Germline CDR1 and CDR2: SGHKS and YYEKEE (reference sequence). The CDR3 consists of 13 residues. The CDR3 protein is CASSSEGKYGYTF. The CDR3 DNA is TGTGCCAGCAGCTCCGAAGGGAAGTATGGCTACACCTTC.

The chain employs TRBV18 and TRBJ2-5; TRBD2 is a possible D gene (5 bases). Germline-derived CDR1 and CDR2 are KGHSH and LQKENI. V was trimmed by 3 bases and J by 2 bases, leaving 13 bases between them. The CDR3 length is 15 residues. The CDR3 reads CASSPLPGMQETQYF. CDR3 bases: TGTGCCAGCTCACCGCTCCCGGGGATGCAAGAGACCCAGTACTTC.